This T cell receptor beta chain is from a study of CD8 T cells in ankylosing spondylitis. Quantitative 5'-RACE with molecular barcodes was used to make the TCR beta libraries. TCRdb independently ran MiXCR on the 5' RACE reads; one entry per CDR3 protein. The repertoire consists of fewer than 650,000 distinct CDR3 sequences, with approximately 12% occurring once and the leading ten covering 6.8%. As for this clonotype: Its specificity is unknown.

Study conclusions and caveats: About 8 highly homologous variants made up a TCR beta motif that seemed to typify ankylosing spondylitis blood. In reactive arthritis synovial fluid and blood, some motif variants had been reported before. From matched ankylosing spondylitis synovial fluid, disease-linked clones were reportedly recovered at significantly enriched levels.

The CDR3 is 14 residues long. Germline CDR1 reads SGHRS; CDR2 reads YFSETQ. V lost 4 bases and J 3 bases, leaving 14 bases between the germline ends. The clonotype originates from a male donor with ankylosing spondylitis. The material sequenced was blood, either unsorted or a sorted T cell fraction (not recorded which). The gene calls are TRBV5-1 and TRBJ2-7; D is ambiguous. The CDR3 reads CASSPQAPHYEQYF. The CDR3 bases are TGCGCCAGCAGCCCCCAGGCGCCGCACTACGAGCAGTACTTC. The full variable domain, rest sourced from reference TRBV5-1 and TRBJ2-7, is KAGVTQTPRYLIKTRGQQVTLSCSPISGHRSVSWYQQTPGQGLQFLFEYFSETQRNKGNFPGRFSGRQFSNSRSEMNVSTLELGDSALYLCASSPQAPHYEQYFGPGTRLTVT.